This entry concerns a single T cell receptor (beta chain). The germline gives CDR1 SGDLS, CDR2 YYNGEE. The germline V and J ends were trimmed by 4 bases and 1 base, with 11 bases remaining between them. This CDR3 region has 14 residues. MiXCR, applied by TCRdb to the RT-PCR reads, yields one record per CDR3 protein. Altogether around 700,000 distinct CDR3 sequences are present, 13% to 15% being singletons, with the ten largest covering around 3.3%. The specimen sequenced was memory CD4+ T cells from blood. This sequence was found in a female donor in good health, serving as a healthy control. This chain uses TRBV9 with TRBJ1-1; D remains ambiguous. CDR3 sequence: CASSTPNGNTEAFF. Written as DNA, the CDR3 is TGTGCCAGCAGCACCCCCAACGGGAACACTGAAGCTTTCTTT.